This T cell receptor beta chain was retrieved from a study of beta chain features in type 1 diabetes. Study outcomes and limitations: All four CD4+ subsets of Type 1 diabetes patients contained TCRB CDR3s that were moderately but significantly shorter.

This clone was detected only a few times. As yet, its antigen is unknown. Germline values: CDR1 MNHEY, CDR2 SMNVEV (reference sequence). The V end was cut by 5 bases, the J end by 1 base, with 11 bases between. There are 15 residues in the CDR3. The sequenced template was cDNA made from the entire isolated RNA. Profiled with immunoSEQ multiplex PCR; TCRdb holds only in-frame clones, not every one. Found here are around 710,000 clones, 12% of them singletons; the top ten hold 0.09% to 0.15%. The sequence was collected from a man aged 25 to 40 with type 1 diabetes. Sequencing was done on a sample of naive CD4+ T cells from blood. The chain links TRBV27 to TRBJ2-2; a possible D gene is TRBD2 (5 bases). CDR3 loop: CASSQIRGNTGELFF. The CDR3 DNA reads as TGTGCCAGCAGTCAAATACGGGGGAACACCGGGGAGCTGTTTTTT.